The 27 T cell receptor beta chains listed next were all sequenced from one sample in a study of T-cell reconstitution after alpha-beta-depleted transplantation in children. The authors prepared the TCRbeta library with unique molecular identifiers. MiXCR, applied by TCRdb to the PCR reads, yields one record per CDR3 protein. The table lists around 960,000 distinct CDR3 sequences, less than 30% of them singletons, with 28% in the top ten. The sample was PBMCs, mostly from graft donor cells, taken 360 days after TCRalphabeta/CD19-depleted stem cell transplant. Receptors were obtained from a boy younger than two who had a stem cell transplant for SCID, so the T cells may come from the graft donor.

V gene TRBV20-1 combines with J gene TRBJ2-1, with D perhaps matching TRBD2 (6 bases). V lost 6 bases, J lost 1 base, and 10 bases lay in between. Germline assignment: CDR1 DFQATT and CDR2 SNEGSKA (reference sequence). The CDR3 loop spans 13 amino acids. The CDR3 nucleotides are TGCAGTGCGGCGACTAGATCCTACAATGAGCAGTTCTTC. Protein sequence: CSAATRSYNEQFF.

This clonotype came up many times. The chain combines TRBV29-1 with TRBJ1-1; no clear D. V lost 4 bases, J lost 3 bases, and 6 bases lay in between. CDR1 is SQVTM and CDR2 is ANQGSEA in the germline V gene. This CDR3 is 11 amino acids long. The CDR3 DNA is TGCAGCGTTGCGGTGGACACTGAAGCTTTCTTT. Residues: CSVAVDTEAFF.

V and J are TRBV5-1 and TRBJ2-7; D tentatively fits TRBD1 or TRBD2 (5 bases each). The length of the CDR3 is 17 residues. V was cut by 0 bases and J by 0 bases, with 16 bases left in between. The V gene's germline CDR1 is SGHRS and CDR2 YFSETQ. This CDR3 reads CASSLVLGPGSSYEQYF. The CDR3 region has the DNA TGCGCCAGCAGCTTGGTTTTGGGGCCGGGGAGCTCCTACGAGCAGTACTTC. The whole variable domain, filled in from reference TRBV5-1 and TRBJ2-7, reads KAGVTQTPRYLIKTRGQQVTLSCSPISGHRSVSWYQQTPGQGLQFLFEYFSETQRNKGNFPGRFSGRQFSNSRSEMNVSTLELGDSALYLCASSLVLGPGSSYEQYFGPGTRLTVT.

On this clonotype itself: Germline and junction disagree at one end, which may indicate a read error. The chain has TRBV30 and TRBJ2-2; D is tentatively TRBD1 or TRBD2 (6 bases each). The CDR3 length is 11 residues. Looked up from germline, CDR1 is GTSNPN and CDR2 is SVGIG (reference sequence). The CDR3 reads CAWTHKGGPVF. The CDR3 nucleotides read TGTGCCTGGACCCACAAGGGGGGTCCGGTTTTT.

This clonotype came up a few times. V is TRBV12-3 or TRBV12-4 and J is TRBJ2-7, with D uncertain. There are 13 residues in the CDR3. V was pared by 6 bases and J by 4 bases, with 13 bases between. CDR3 bases: TGTGCCAGCAGAAGCCCGGGTCGTTACGAGCAGTACTTC. Translated, it gives CASRSPGRYEQYF.

This chain uses TRBV6-6 with TRBJ1-1; D is ambiguous. The germline CDR1 and CDR2 sequences are MNHNY and SVGAGI (reference sequence). Deletions cut 2 bases from V and 6 bases from J, with 10 bases between. This CDR3 spans 13 amino acids. The CDR3 reads CASSYSSLSEAFF. CDR3 coding DNA: TGTGCCAGCAGTTACAGCAGCCTATCTGAAGCTTTCTTT.

This clonotype occurred a few times. This rearrangement joins TRBV10-3 to TRBJ2-5; 11 bases align to TRBD2. CDR1 ENHRY and CDR2 SYGVKD come from the germline V gene. The CDR3 has 15 residues. Unmatched junction bases numbered 7, after V lost 5 bases and J lost 5 bases. CDR3 nucleotides: TGTGCCATCAGTTCTGGCACTAGCGGGGGTGAGACCCAGTACTTC. Translated, it gives CAISSGTSGGETQYF.

The chain links TRBV25-1 to TRBJ1-6; D gene ambiguous. This CDR3 has 15 amino acids. Trimming pared 6 bases from V and 4 bases from J, leaving 13 bases between. Germline CDR1 and CDR2: MGHDK and SYGVNS. This CDR3 is CASSNPDGYNSPLHF. The DNA of the CDR3 is TGTGCCAGCAGCAACCCAGACGGTTATAATTCACCCCTCCACTTT.

This clonotype was picked up a small number of times. This chain connects TRBV7-2 to TRBJ1-4; no clear D. There are 16 residues in the CDR3. V lost 5 bases and J lost 3, with 16 bases in between. The germline V gene encodes CDR1 SGHTA and CDR2 FQGNSA. CDR3 loop: CASSVAVGRSNEKLFF. CDR3 nucleotides: TGTGCCAGCAGCGTCGCCGTAGGGAGATCTAATGAAAAACTGTTTTTT.

This clonotype has a handful of counts. The chain employs TRBV11-2 and TRBJ1-4; D is uncertain. The CDR3 is 15 residues long. Trimming left V 1 base short and J 12 bases short, with 18 bases between. Germline loops: CDR1 SGHAT, CDR2 FQNNGV. The CDR3: CASSLVWAAPRQLFF. The CDR3 bases are TGTGCCAGCAGCTTAGTATGGGCCGCACCCCGGCAACTGTTTTTT.

This chain joins TRBV4-1 and TRBJ2-1, with a possible D match to TRBD1 (5 bases). The CDR3 sequence is 16 residues long. The germline V and J ends were trimmed by 0 bases and 10 bases, with 19 bases remaining between them. Germline lookup yields CDR1 MGHRA and CDR2 YSYEKL. CDR3 protein: CASSQETVPQNREQFF. The CDR3 DNA is TGCGCCAGCAGCCAAGAAACAGTTCCACAGAACAGGGAGCAGTTCTTC.

V is TRBV5-1 and J is TRBJ1-5; TRBD1 aligns across 9 bases. The V gene end was trimmed by 1 base and the J gene end by 6 bases; junction bases not matched to a gene: 5. The CDR3 covers 15 residues. Germline CDR1 is SGHRS and CDR2 is YFSETQ. The CDR3 loop reads CASSLWTGVGQPQHF. Written as DNA, the CDR3 is TGCGCCAGCAGCTTGTGGACAGGGGTAGGTCAGCCCCAGCATTTT.

This sequence joins TRBV6-5 and TRBJ2-3; 9 nucleotides align to TRBD1. With V trimmed by 2 bases and J by 4 bases, 10 bases remained unmatched. There are 17 residues in the CDR3. Germline CDR1 and CDR2: MNHEY and SVGAGI. CDR3 protein: CASSYLPGTGSPDTQYF. CDR3 nucleotide sequence: TGTGCCAGCAGTTACCTTCCCGGGACAGGGAGCCCAGATACGCAGTATTTT.

This clonotype has only a few counts. The chain employs TRBV4-1 and TRBJ2-6; possibly TRBD2 for D (5 bases). The CDR3 runs to 17 residues. The germline V gene encodes CDR1 MGHRA and CDR2 YSYEKL. V shed 0 bases and J shed 4 bases, with 13 bases lying between them. This chain's CDR3 is CASSQELRVSGANVLTF. Here the CDR3 DNA reads TGCGCCAGCAGCCAAGAGTTGAGGGTCTCCGGGGCCAACGTCCTGACTTTC.

The rearrangement uses TRBV7-9 and TRBJ2-2; D is perhaps TRBD1 (6 bases). V was shortened by 5 bases and J by 0 bases, with 13 bases between the two germline ends. The germline gives CDR1 SEHNR, CDR2 FQNEAQ (reference sequence). This CDR3 contains 16 residues. CDR3 DNA: TGTGCCAGCAGCCTCCAGGGGCCCACGAACACCGGGGAGCTGTTTTTT. As protein: CASSLQGPTNTGELFF.

The chain has TRBV5-1 and TRBJ2-5, with TRBD1 as a possible D gene (6 bases). Trimming stripped 5 bases from V and 1 base from J, with 15 bases between. The CDR3 is 15 residues long. Germline values: CDR1 SGHRS, CDR2 YFSETQ. The CDR3: CASRRSDRSQETQYF. CDR3 DNA sequence: TGCGCCAGCAGACGAAGCGACAGGAGCCAAGAGACCCAGTACTTC.

The chain employs TRBV2 and TRBJ2-5, with D unclear. Germline V gives CDR1 SNHLY, CDR2 FYNNEI. V dropped 9 bases and J dropped 5 bases, with 13 bases sitting between them. This CDR3 is built from 12 residues. In DNA, the CDR3 is TGTGCCAGTGATAGACGGGCGGAGACCCAGTACTTC. This gives the protein CASDRRAETQYF.

This clonotype was picked up many times. This CDR3 reads CASSLGQVITEAFF. The CDR3 DNA reads as TGCGCCAGCAGCTTGGGTCAGGTCATCACTGAAGCTTTCTTT. The chain is built from TRBV5-1 and TRBJ1-1; no definite D call. This CDR3 region has 14 residues. Germline V lookup: CDR1 SGHRS, CDR2 YFSETQ. V lost 0 bases and J 4 bases, leaving 10 bases between the germline ends.

The count of this clonotype is one. Here the CDR3 DNA reads TGTGCCAGCAGTTACATCGGGGGTGCCTACGAGCAGTACTTC. This codes for CASSYIGGAYEQYF. This chain connects TRBV6-2 or TRBV6-3 to TRBJ2-7, with a tentative D call TRBD2 (6 bases). CDR1 and CDR2 from the germline V gene are MNHEY and SVGEGT. Trimming left V 2 bases short and J 2 bases short, with 10 bases between. The CDR3 has 14 amino acids.

V is TRBV5-5 and J is TRBJ2-1; D unclear. Trimming shortened V by 4 bases and J by 10 bases, and 12 bases separated the two germline ends. This CDR3 comprises 12 residues. CDR1 is SGHKS, CDR2 YYEKEE, per germline (reference sequence). The CDR3 reads CASSPLVREQFF. In nucleotides, the CDR3 is TGTGCCAGCAGCCCCTTGGTCCGGGAGCAGTTCTTC.

The CDR3 region has the DNA TGTGCCAGCGGCGTAGCTAGCGGGGGCAACCAAGAGACCCAGTACTTC. Translated, it gives CASGVASGGNQETQYF. The chain links TRBV3-1 to TRBJ2-5, with 10 bases that match TRBD2. After removal of 8 bases from V and 0 bases from J, the junction contained 9 bases not matched to a gene. CDR3 length: 16 amino acids. Germline CDR1 LGHDT, CDR2 YNNKEL (reference sequence).

This clonotype came up a few times. The rearrangement joins TRBV2 to TRBJ2-3, with unresolved D. CDR1 and CDR2 (germline): SNHLY, FYNNEI. V lost 4 bases and J 0 bases, leaving 11 bases between the germline ends. CDR3 length: 15 residues. Written as DNA, the CDR3 is TGTGCCAGCAGTGTAGGTAGCCTCAGCACAGATACGCAGTATTTT. Translation gives CASSVGSLSTDTQYF. The full variable domain, rest sourced from reference TRBV2 and TRBJ2-3, is EPEVTQTPSHQVTQMGQEVILRCVPISNHLYFYWYRQILGQKVEFLVSFYNNEISEKSEIFDDQFSVERPDGSNFTLKIRSTKLEDSAMYFCASSVGSLSTDTQYFGPGTRLTVL.

This clonotype was seen more than once but under ten times. The V gene is TRBV12-3 or TRBV12-4, the J gene TRBJ2-3, with TRBD2 matching 12 bases. The CDR3 totals 15 residues. Trimming at V came to 4 bases and at J to 2 bases, leaving 1 base not matched to a gene. CDR3 amino acids: CASSWTSGDTDTQYF. CDR3 bases: TGTGCCAGCAGTTGGACTAGCGGGGACACAGATACGCAGTATTTT.

This clonotype has only a few counts. The CDR3 DNA is TGTGCCAGCAGCTCAATATGGTCCGGCGAGCAGTACTTC. It encodes CASSSIWSGEQYF. This rearrangement joins TRBV14 to TRBJ2-7; D unresolved. With 5 bases removed from V and 6 bases from J, the gap between germline ends came to 14 bases. Germline CDR1 is SGHDN and CDR2 is FVKESK. This CDR3 contains 13 residues.

This rearrangement joins TRBV2 to TRBJ1-1; 12 nucleotides align to TRBD1. The ends lost 4 bases at V and 2 bases at J; junction bases unmatched: 2. The CDR3 covers 15 residues. CDR1 SNHLY and CDR2 FYNNEI come from the germline V gene. The CDR3 region is CASSGDRGLNTEAFF. The CDR3 region has the DNA TGTGCCAGCAGTGGGGACAGGGGGCTTAACACTGAAGCTTTCTTT.

This chain links TRBV11-2 with TRBJ2-5, with 7 positions matching TRBD2. Unmatched junction bases numbered 4, after V lost 0 bases and J lost 9 bases. This CDR3 has 13 residues. CDR1 is SGHAT and CDR2 is FQNNGV in the germline V gene. The CDR3 nucleotides read TGTGCCAGCAGCTTAGAAAGCCGGGGGGCCCAGTACTTC. This translates into CASSLESRGAQYF.

The chain recombines TRBV12-3 or TRBV12-4 with TRBJ1-2, with D possibly being TRBD1 (5 bases). CDR3 length equals 14 residues. The V end was cut by 4 bases, the J end by 2 bases, with 11 bases between. The CDR3 here is CASSWGGRNYGYTF. DNA for the CDR3: TGTGCCAGCAGTTGGGGGGGACGGAACTATGGCTACACCTTC.